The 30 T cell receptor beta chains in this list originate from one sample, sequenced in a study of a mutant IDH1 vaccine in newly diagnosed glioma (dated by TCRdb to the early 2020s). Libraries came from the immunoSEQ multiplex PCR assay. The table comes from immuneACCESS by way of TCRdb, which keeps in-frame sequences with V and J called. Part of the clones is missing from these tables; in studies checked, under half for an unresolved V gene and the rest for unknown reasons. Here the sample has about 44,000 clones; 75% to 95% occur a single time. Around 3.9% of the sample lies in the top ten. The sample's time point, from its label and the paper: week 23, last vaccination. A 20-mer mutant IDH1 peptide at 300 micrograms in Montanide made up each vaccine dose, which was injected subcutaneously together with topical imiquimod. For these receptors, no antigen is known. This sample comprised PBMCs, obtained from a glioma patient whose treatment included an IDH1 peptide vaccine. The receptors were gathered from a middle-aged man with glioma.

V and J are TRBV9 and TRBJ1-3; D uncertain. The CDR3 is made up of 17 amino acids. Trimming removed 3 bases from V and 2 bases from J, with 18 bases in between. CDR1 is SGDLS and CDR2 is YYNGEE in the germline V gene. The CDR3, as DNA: TGTGCCAGCAGCGCGGGCTTGGGGATTTCGCCTGGAAACACCATATATTTT. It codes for CASSAGLGISPGNTIYF.

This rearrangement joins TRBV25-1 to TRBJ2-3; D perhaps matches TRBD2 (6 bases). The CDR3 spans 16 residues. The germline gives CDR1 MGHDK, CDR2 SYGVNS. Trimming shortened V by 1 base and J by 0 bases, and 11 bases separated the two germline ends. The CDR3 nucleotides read TGTGCCAGCAGTGAATGGGTAGCGGAAAGCACAGATACGCAGTATTTT. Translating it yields CASSEWVAESTDTQYF. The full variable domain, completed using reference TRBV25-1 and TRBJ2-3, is EADIYQTPRYLVIGTGKKITLECSQTMGHDKMYWYQQDPGMELHLIHYSYGVNSTEKGDLSSESTVSRIRTEHFPLTLESARPSHTSQYLCASSEWVAESTDTQYFGPGTRLTVL.

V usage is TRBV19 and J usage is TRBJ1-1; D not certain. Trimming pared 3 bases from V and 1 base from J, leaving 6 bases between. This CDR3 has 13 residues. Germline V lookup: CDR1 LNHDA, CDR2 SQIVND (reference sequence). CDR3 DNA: TGTGCCAGTAGTATGAACAAGAACACTGAAGCTTTCTTT. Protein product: CASSMNKNTEAFF.

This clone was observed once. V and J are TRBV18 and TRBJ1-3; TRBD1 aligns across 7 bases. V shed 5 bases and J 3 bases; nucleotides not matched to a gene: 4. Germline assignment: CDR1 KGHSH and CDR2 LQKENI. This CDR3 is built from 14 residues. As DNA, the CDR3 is TGTGCCAGCTCAGGACAGGCTCTTGGAAACACCATATATTTT. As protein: CASSGQALGNTIYF.

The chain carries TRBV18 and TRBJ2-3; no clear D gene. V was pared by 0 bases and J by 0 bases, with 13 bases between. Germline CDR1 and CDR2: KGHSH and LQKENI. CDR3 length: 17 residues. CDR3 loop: CASSPPHRSPSTDTQYF. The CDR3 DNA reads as TGTGCCAGCTCACCACCACACCGTAGTCCTAGCACAGATACGCAGTATTTT.

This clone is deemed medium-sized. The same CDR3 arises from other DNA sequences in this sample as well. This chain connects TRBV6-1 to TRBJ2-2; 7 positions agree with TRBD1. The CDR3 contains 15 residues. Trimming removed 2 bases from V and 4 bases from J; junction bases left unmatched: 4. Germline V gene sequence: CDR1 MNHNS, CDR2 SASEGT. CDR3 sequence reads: CASSELAGGTGELFF. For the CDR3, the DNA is TGTGCCAGCAGTGAACTGGCAGGGGGCACCGGGGAGCTGTTTTTT.

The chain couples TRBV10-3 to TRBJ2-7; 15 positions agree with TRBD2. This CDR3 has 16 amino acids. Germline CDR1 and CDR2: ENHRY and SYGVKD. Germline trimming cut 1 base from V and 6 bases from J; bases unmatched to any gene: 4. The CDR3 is CAISEWTSGGVPEQYF. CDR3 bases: TGTGCCATCAGTGAGTGGACTAGCGGGGGGGTACCCGAGCAGTACTTC.

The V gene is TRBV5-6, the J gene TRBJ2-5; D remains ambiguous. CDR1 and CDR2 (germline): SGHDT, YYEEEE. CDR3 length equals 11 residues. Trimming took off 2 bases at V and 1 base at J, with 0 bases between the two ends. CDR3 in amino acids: CASSFQETQYF. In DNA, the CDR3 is TGTGCCAGCAGCTTCCAAGAGACCCAGTACTTC.

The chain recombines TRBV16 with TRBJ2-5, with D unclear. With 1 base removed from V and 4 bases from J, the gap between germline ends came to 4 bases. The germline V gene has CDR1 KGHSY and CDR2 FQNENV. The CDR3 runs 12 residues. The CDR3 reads CASSQLSETQYF. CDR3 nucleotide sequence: TGTGCCAGCAGCCAATTATCAGAGACCCAGTACTTC.

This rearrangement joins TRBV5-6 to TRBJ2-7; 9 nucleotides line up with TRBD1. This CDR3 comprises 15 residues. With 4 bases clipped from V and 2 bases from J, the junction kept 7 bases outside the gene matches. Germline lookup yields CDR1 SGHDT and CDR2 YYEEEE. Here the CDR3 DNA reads TGTGCCAGCAGCCACCGGGACAGGGATGCCTACGAGCAGTACTTC. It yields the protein CASSHRDRDAYEQYF.

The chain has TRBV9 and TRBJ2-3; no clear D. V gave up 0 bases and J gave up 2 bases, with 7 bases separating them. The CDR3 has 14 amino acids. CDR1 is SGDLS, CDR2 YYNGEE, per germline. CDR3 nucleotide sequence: TGTGCCAGCAGCGTAGACGGAAACACAGATACGCAGTATTTT. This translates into CASSVDGNTDTQYF.

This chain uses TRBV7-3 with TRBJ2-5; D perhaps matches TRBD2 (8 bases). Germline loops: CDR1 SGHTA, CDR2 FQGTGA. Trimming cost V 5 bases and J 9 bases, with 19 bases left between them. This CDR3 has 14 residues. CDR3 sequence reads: CASSTGQAGGAQYF. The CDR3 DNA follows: TGTGCCAGCAGCACCGGACAGGCCGGGGGGGCCCAGTACTTC.

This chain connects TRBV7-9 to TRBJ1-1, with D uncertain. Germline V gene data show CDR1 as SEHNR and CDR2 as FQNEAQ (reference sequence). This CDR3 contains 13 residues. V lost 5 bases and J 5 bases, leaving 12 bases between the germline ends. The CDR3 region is CASSVDRWTEAFF. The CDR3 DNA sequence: TGTGCCAGCAGCGTCGATAGGTGGACTGAAGCTTTCTTT.

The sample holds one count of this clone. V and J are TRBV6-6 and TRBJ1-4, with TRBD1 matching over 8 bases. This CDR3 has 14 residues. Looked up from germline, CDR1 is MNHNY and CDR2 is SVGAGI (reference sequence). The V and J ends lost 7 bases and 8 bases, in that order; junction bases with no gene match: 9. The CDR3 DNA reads TGTGCCAGCACTAGGGCAGGGGGCTGGGAAAAACTGTTTTTT. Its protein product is CASTRAGGWEKLFF.

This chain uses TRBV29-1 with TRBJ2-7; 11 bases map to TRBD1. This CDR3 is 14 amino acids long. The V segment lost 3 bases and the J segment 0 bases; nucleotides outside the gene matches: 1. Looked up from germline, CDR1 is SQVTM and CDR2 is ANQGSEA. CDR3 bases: TGCAGCGTTGACGGGACAGGGGGCTCCTACGAGCAGTACTTC. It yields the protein CSVDGTGGSYEQYF.

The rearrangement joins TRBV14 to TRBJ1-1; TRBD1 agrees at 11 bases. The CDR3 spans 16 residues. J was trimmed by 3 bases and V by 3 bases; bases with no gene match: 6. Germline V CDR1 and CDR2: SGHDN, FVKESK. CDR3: CASSQRTGGKDTEAFF. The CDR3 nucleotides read TGTGCCAGCAGCCAGCGGACAGGGGGCAAGGACACTGAAGCTTTCTTT.

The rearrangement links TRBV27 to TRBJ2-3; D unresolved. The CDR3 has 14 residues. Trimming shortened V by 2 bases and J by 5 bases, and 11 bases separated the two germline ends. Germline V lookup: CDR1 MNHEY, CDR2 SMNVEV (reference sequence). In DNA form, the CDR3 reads TGTGCCAGCAGTTTAACCGCACGTTTAGATACGCAGTATTTT. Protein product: CASSLTARLDTQYF.

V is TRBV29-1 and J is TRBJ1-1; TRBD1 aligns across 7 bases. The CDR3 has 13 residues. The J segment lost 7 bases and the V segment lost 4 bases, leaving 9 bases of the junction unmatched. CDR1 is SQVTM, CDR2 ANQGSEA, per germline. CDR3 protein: CSVGRGGGGEAFF. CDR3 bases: TGCAGCGTTGGAAGAGGGGGCGGGGGTGAAGCTTTCTTT.

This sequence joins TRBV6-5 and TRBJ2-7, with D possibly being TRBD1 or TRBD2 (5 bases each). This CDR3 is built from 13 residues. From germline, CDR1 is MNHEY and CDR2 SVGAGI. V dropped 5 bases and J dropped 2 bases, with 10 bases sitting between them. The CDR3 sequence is CASSTGPPYEQYF. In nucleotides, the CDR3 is TGTGCCAGCAGTACGGGACCCCCCTACGAGCAGTACTTC.

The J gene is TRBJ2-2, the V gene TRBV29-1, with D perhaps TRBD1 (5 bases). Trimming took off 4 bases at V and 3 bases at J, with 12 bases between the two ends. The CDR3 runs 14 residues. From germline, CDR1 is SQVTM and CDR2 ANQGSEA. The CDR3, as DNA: TGCAGCGTTGTAGGGGCCGCCGACACCGGGGAGCTGTTTTTT. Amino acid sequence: CSVVGAADTGELFF.

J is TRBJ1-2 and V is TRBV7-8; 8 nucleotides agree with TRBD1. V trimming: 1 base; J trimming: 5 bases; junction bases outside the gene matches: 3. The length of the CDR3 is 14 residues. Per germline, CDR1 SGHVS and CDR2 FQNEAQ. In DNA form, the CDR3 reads TGTGCCAGCAGCTTAGAGGGACAGGCGTATGGCTACACCTTC. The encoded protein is CASSLEGQAYGYTF.

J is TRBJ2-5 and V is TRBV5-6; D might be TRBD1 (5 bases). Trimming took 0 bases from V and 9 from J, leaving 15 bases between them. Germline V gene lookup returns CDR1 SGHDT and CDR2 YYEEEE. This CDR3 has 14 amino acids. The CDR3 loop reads CASSLVKGQSAQYF. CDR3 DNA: TGTGCCAGCAGCTTGGTGAAGGGGCAGTCGGCCCAGTACTTC.

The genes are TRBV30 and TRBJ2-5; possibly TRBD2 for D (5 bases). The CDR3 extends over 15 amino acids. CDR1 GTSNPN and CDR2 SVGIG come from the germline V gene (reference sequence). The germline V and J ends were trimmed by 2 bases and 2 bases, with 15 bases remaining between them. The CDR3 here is CAWSSGGLFQETQYF. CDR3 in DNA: TGTGCCTGGAGTAGCGGCGGACTCTTTCAAGAGACCCAGTACTTC.

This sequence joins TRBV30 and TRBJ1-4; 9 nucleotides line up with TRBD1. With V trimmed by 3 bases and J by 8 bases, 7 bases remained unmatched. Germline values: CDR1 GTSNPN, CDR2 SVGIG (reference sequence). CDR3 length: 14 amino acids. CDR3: CAWRSDRGWEKLFF. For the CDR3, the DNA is TGTGCCTGGAGATCGGACAGGGGATGGGAAAAACTGTTTTTT.

The CDR3 region has the DNA TGTGCCAGCAGCATAGGACTAGCGGGGGGGCCGGGAGAGACCCAGTACTTC. Its protein is CASSIGLAGGPGETQYF. The rearrangement links TRBV7-9 to TRBJ2-5, with 15 bases that match TRBD2. Germline CDR1 reads SEHNR; CDR2 reads FQNEAQ (reference sequence). CDR3 length: 17 amino acids. V lost 5 bases and J lost 4; bases outside the gene matches: 8.

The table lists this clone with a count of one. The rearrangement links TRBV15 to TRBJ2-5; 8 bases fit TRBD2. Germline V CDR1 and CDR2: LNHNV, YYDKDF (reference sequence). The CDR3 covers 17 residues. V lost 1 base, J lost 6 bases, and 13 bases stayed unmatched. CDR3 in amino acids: CATSRGGRGGRDKTQYF. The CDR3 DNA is TGTGCCACCAGCAGAGGGGGACGCGGGGGGAGGGATAAGACCCAGTACTTC.

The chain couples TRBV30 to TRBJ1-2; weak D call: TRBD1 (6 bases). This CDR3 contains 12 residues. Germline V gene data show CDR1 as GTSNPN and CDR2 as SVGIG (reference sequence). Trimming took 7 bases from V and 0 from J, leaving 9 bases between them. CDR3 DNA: TGTGCCTTACAGGGAGCTAACTATGGCTACACCTTC. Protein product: CALQGANYGYTF.

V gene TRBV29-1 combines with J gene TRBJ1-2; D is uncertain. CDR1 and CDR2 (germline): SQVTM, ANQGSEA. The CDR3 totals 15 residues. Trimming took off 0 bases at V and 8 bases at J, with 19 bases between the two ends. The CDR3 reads CSVEEMVPTHSGYTF. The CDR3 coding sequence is TGCAGCGTTGAAGAAATGGTCCCAACCCACAGCGGCTACACCTTC.

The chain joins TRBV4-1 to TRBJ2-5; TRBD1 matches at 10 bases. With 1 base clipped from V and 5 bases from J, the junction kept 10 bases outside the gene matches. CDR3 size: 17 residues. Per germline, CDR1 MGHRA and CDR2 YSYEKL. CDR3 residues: CASSQAGTGAQYETQYF. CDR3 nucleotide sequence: TGCGCCAGCAGCCAAGCCGGGACAGGGGCGCAGTACGAGACCCAGTACTTC.

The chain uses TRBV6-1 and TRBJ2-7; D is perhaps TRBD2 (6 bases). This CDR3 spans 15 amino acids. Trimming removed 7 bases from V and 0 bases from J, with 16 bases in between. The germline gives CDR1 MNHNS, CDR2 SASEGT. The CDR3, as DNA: TGTGCCAGCAACATGATGAGCGGGTACTCCTACGAGCAGTACTTC. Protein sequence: CASNMMSGYSYEQYF.